This TCR beta chain is from a study of preoperative IRX-2 immunotherapy in early breast cancer. Treatment described: preoperative locoregional IRX-2 cytokine immunotherapy. V lost 1 base, J lost 6 bases, and 7 bases stayed unmatched. The CDR3 is 16 amino acids. Germline assignment: CDR1 ENHRY and CDR2 SYGVKD. Sequencing was performed with immunoSEQ multiplex PCR; in TCRdb, only in-frame clones are kept and a portion is missing. The sample lists tens of thousands of clones; approximately 89% were seen once. The receptor comes from a human donor with breast cancer. Source: tumor tissue, taken after IRX-2 immunotherapy. The rearrangement uses TRBV10-3 and TRBJ2-2; 8 nucleotides agree with TRBD2. CDR3: CAISELYGGAAGELFF. CDR3 sequence (DNA): TGTGCCATCAGTGAGTTGTACGGGGGGGCCGCCGGGGAGCTGTTTTTT.